This TCR beta chain was found in a study of T-cell memory formation after mild COVID-19. Findings and caveats of the study: Later expanders leaned toward CD4+, whereas clones contracting from day 15 to 85 were balanced CD4/CD8.

CDR3 length equals 12 residues. Trimming removed 5 bases at V and 3 bases at J, with 8 bases between. From germline, CDR1 is MNHNY and CDR2 SVGAGI (reference sequence). About this clonotype: Its antigen is currently unknown.

Researchers used 5'RACE with constant-segment primers to make TCR alpha and TCR beta cDNA libraries that carry sample barcodes and UMIs. TCRdb processed the 5' RACE reads anew with MiXCR; each CDR3 protein has one entry. Here the sample spans roughly 450,000 distinct CDR3 sequences, roughly 18% being singletons. The chain carries TRBV6-6 and TRBJ2-7; a weak D match, TRBD1 (6 bases). Sequencing used PBMCs or a T cell subset sorted from them (not recorded which). The sequence derives from a man younger than 35 who had mild COVID-19 (a few samples of this study predate the infection). Cell type and time point are not known. The CDR3 bases are TGTGCCAGCAGTGGCAGGGGCTACGAGCAGTACTTC. Its protein product is CASSGRGYEQYF.